A single sample is the source of the 14 T cell receptor beta chains below, sequenced in a study of blood T cell repertoires in COVID-19. Produced via immunoSEQ multiplex PCR; TCRdb's table is partial and in-frame only. The table lists 45,000 to 50,000 clones, 75% to 85% of them singletons. The sample taken for sequencing was peripheral blood. Source of these receptors: a man older than 75 in a cohort sampled during active COVID-19.

In this sample, this clone turned up a few times. The chain links TRBV21-1 to TRBJ2-1; the table's D call, TRBD1, has no DNA check behind it. TRBV21-1 represents a pseudogene. The CDR3 spans 15 residues. Written as DNA, the CDR3 is TGTGCCAGCAGCAGAGGACAGGGGCTGCACAATGAGCAGTTCTTC. Translation gives CASSRGQGLHNEQFF.

The rearrangement links TRBV27 to TRBJ1-1, with D perhaps matching TRBD1 (5 bases). CDR1 and CDR2 from the germline V gene are MNHEY and SMNVEV (reference sequence). This CDR3 is 14 amino acids long. Deletions cut 8 bases from V and 0 bases from J, with 13 bases between. CDR3 DNA: TGTGCCAGCTGGTCCCCAGGGATGAACACTGAAGCTTTCTTT. This encodes CASWSPGMNTEAFF.

V and J are TRBV30 and TRBJ1-2; tentatively, D is TRBD1 (6 bases). Trimming removed 2 bases at V and 5 bases at J, with 18 bases between. Per the germline V gene, CDR1 is GTSNPN and CDR2 is SVGIG (reference sequence). The CDR3 has 15 amino acids. CDR3 coding DNA: TGTGCCTGGAGTACAGGGAGGGGACCGATTTATGGCTACACCTTC. Translating it yields CAWSTGRGPIYGYTF.

The rearrangement links TRBV18 to TRBJ2-3; D is undetermined. This CDR3 region has 13 residues. Deletions cut 2 bases from V and 4 bases from J, with 7 bases between. Germline-derived CDR1 and CDR2 are KGHSH and LQKENI. The CDR3 spells CASSPFSADTQYF. CDR3 nucleotide sequence: TGTGCCAGCTCACCATTCTCAGCAGATACGCAGTATTTT.

This rearrangement joins TRBV6-1 to TRBJ1-5; possibly TRBD1 for D (6 bases). The CDR3 length is 15 residues. With 3 bases removed from V and 4 bases from J, the gap between germline ends came to 13 bases. CDR1 MNHNS and CDR2 SASEGT come from the germline V gene. In DNA form, the CDR3 reads TGTGCCAGCAGTGACCAGACAGGAGGAAATCAGCCCCAGCATTTT. This sequence encodes CASSDQTGGNQPQHF.

V usage is TRBV3-1 (or the pseudogene TRBV3-2) and J usage is TRBJ1-1, with D possibly matching TRBD1 (5 bases). Per the germline V gene, CDR1 is LGHDT and CDR2 is YNNKEL (reference sequence). V was trimmed by 3 bases and J by 4 bases, leaving 12 bases between them. The CDR3 covers 14 residues. In DNA, the CDR3 is TGTGCCAGCAGCCAGCGCCAGGGTTCCACTGAAGCTTTCTTT. Its protein is CASSQRQGSTEAFF.

The J gene is TRBJ1-1, the V gene TRBV19; 9 bases line up with TRBD1. Unmatched junction bases numbered 4, after V lost 5 bases and J lost 3 bases. The CDR3 runs to 14 residues. Germline values: CDR1 LNHDA, CDR2 SQIVND (reference sequence). The CDR3 DNA reads TGTGCCAGTAGTTTGGACAGGGGCGACACTGAAGCTTTCTTT. It codes for CASSLDRGDTEAFF.

The chain is built from TRBV19 and TRBJ1-6; D is undetermined. Trimming took off 10 bases at V and 3 bases at J, with 16 bases between the two ends. This CDR3 is 15 amino acids long. CDR1 LNHDA and CDR2 SQIVND come from the germline V gene (reference sequence). The CDR3 bases are TGTGCCACTAGACGCACACTATTCTATAATTCACCCCTCCACTTT. Protein: CATRRTLFYNSPLHF.

The J gene is TRBJ1-5, the V gene TRBV21-1. TRBV21-1 is a known pseudogene. The CDR3 extends over 13 amino acids. The CDR3 DNA is TGTGCCAGCCGGGTGCCGGGAAAACAGCCCCAGCATTTT. Translated: CASRVPGKQPQHF.

This clone was recorded a few times. This chain connects TRBV5-1 to TRBJ2-7; 9 bases line up with TRBD1. Trimming took 4 bases from V and 0 from J; bases not matched to a gene: 8. Germline values: CDR1 SGHRS, CDR2 YFSETQ. The CDR3 runs 16 residues. The CDR3 DNA reads TGCGCCAGCAGCAAAACGGACAGGGGCTACTCCTACGAGCAGTACTTC. This translates into CASSKTDRGYSYEQYF.

The CDR3 here is CATSWDRGSYEQFF. CDR3 nucleotides: TGTGCCACCAGTTGGGACAGGGGAAGTTATGAGCAGTTCTTC. V usage is TRBV15 and J usage is TRBJ2-1, with 10 bases lining up with TRBD1. The CDR3 has 14 amino acids. Germline V gives CDR1 LNHNV, CDR2 YYDKDF (reference sequence). Unmatched junction bases numbered 7, after V lost 6 bases and J lost 8 bases.

The sample holds one count of this clone. The V and J genes are TRBV27 and TRBJ1-5; 7 nucleotides agree with TRBD1. The CDR3 covers 14 residues. CDR1 and CDR2 (germline): MNHEY, SMNVEV (reference sequence). Germline trimming cut 5 bases from V and 6 bases from J; bases unmatched to any gene: 7. This chain's CDR3 is CASSEQGFGQPQHF. The CDR3 DNA is TGTGCCAGCAGTGAACAGGGGTTCGGTCAGCCCCAGCATTTT.

There are a few counts of this clone. The rearrangement uses TRBV5-1 and TRBJ2-3; TRBD2 matches at 9 bases. The CDR3 has 16 amino acids. J lost 1 base, V lost 0 bases, and 3 bases had no gene match. Per the germline V gene, CDR1 is SGHRS and CDR2 is YFSETQ. For the CDR3, the DNA is TGCGCCAGCAGCTTGGTCTTAGCGGGGGGCACAGATACGCAGTATTTT. It codes for CASSLVLAGGTDTQYF.

The chain joins TRBV27 to TRBJ2-3; D is perhaps TRBD1 (5 bases). Germline V CDR1 and CDR2: MNHEY, SMNVEV (reference sequence). CDR3 length: 14 residues. Trimming pared 6 bases from V and 3 bases from J, leaving 13 bases between. The chain's CDR3 is CASRVQGKTDTQYF. CDR3 sequence (DNA): TGTGCCAGCAGAGTTCAGGGAAAGACAGATACGCAGTATTTT.